Shown below are 17 T cell receptor beta chains from a single sample sequenced in a study of T cell responses to AZD1222 COVID-19 vaccine. TCRdb's table, derived via immunoSEQ multiplex PCR, lists solely in-frame clones and lacks some. Found here are about 73,000 clones, about 88% of them singletons; the top ten hold over 7.5%. The starting material was peripheral blood, obtained 28 days after the second AZD1222 dose. These receptor sequences come from an adult who received the AZD1222 COVID-19 vaccine.

The chain couples TRBV28 to TRBJ1-1; no reliable D call. Germline assignment: CDR1 MDHEN and CDR2 SYDVKM. The CDR3 sequence is 10 residues long. The V gene lost 10 bases and the J gene lost 2 bases, with 5 bases spanning the gap. CDR3 in DNA: TGTGCCACCTCAAACACTGAAGCTTTCTTT. Its protein is CATSNTEAFF.

J is TRBJ2-3 and V is TRBV6-5, with 9 bases that match TRBD1. V shed 7 bases, J shed 11 bases, and the junction held 16 bases outside the gene matches. The CDR3 totals 15 residues. CDR1 MNHEY and CDR2 SVGAGI come from the germline V gene. For the CDR3, the DNA is TGTGCCAGCACTATCACAGGGGGCAATTTCGGGGAGCAGTATTTT. Translation: CASTITGGNFGEQYF.

The CDR3 here is CAWGRYNQPQHF. The CDR3 DNA is TGTGCCTGGGGACGGTACAATCAGCCCCAGCATTTT. The chain uses TRBV30 and TRBJ1-5, with D hard to call. Germline values: CDR1 GTSNPN, CDR2 SVGIG (reference sequence). CDR3 size: 12 residues. With 5 bases removed from V and 3 bases from J, the gap between germline ends came to 8 bases. Using reference TRBV30 and TRBJ1-5 for the parts outside the CDR3, the full variable domain is SQTIHQWPATLVQPVGSPLSLECTVEGTSNPNLYWYRQAAGRGLQLLFYSVGIGQISSEVPQNLSASRPQDRQFILSSKKLLLSDSGFYLCAWGRYNQPQHFGDGTRLSIL.

The chain carries TRBV7-3 and TRBJ1-1; TRBD1 agrees at 7 bases. Unmatched junction bases numbered 5, after V lost 4 bases and J lost 3 bases. Germline assignment: CDR1 SGHTA and CDR2 FQGTGA. This CDR3 region has 14 residues. The CDR3 here is CASSSGQLDTEAFF. The CDR3 DNA sequence: TGTGCCAGCAGCTCGGGACAGTTGGACACTGAAGCTTTCTTT.

The J gene is TRBJ2-1, the V gene TRBV5-6; TRBD2 aligns across 8 bases. Germline V CDR1 and CDR2: SGHDT, YYEEEE. J was trimmed by 10 bases and V by 4 bases; bases with no gene match: 13. The CDR3 length is 15 residues. CDR3 nucleotide sequence: TGTGCCAGCAGCCGGGGAGGGCTAGCGGGCGCCGAGCAGTTCTTC. Its translation is CASSRGGLAGAEQFF.

The chain carries TRBV2 and TRBJ1-1, with 7 nucleotides matching TRBD1. Germline V lookup: CDR1 SNHLY, CDR2 FYNNEI. Unmatched junction bases numbered 5, after V lost 4 bases and J lost 3 bases. This CDR3 comprises 14 residues. CDR3: CASSGNRGHTEAFF. The CDR3, as DNA: TGTGCCAGCAGTGGAAACAGGGGCCACACTGAAGCTTTCTTT. Together with reference TRBV2 and TRBJ1-1, the CDR3 gives the full variable domain: EPEVTQTPSHQVTQMGQEVILRCVPISNHLYFYWYRQILGQKVEFLVSFYNNEISEKSEIFDDQFSVERPDGSNFTLKIRSTKLEDSAMYFCASSGNRGHTEAFFGQGTRLTVV.

The CDR3 sequence: CASKRDLELSGANVLTF. CDR3 DNA sequence: TGCGCCAGCAAGCGGGACCTCGAACTCTCTGGGGCCAACGTCCTGACTTTC. The J gene is TRBJ2-6, the V gene TRBV5-1; the match to TRBD2 covers 7 bases. CDR1 is SGHRS, CDR2 YFSETQ, per germline. The CDR3 sequence is 17 residues long. Losses at the gene ends were 6 bases for V and 0 bases for J; bases not matched to a gene: 9.

This chain connects TRBV7-9 to TRBJ1-2; D unclear. V was cut by 1 base and J by 5 bases, with 8 bases left in between. CDR1 is SEHNR and CDR2 is FQNEAQ in the germline V gene (reference sequence). This CDR3 region has 13 residues. The CDR3 DNA follows: TGTGCCAGCAGCTTAGACAGACCTTATGGCTACACCTTC. It encodes CASSLDRPYGYTF.

The rearrangement uses TRBV18 and TRBJ1-1, with 8 nucleotides matching TRBD1. The V and J ends lost 6 bases and 1 base, in that order; junction bases with no gene match: 13. The CDR3 sequence is 17 residues long. CDR1 and CDR2 from the germline V gene are KGHSH and LQKENI. The CDR3 nucleotides read TGTGCCAGCTCGCCAGCGACAGGGGCCGCTTCGAACACTGAAGCTTTCTTT. It codes for CASSPATGAASNTEAFF.

The V gene is TRBV11-1, the J gene TRBJ1-1; 11 positions match TRBD1. Losses at the gene ends were 3 bases for V and 1 base for J; bases not matched to a gene: 4. Germline CDR1 and CDR2: SGHAT and FQDESV (reference sequence). The CDR3 length is 16 residues. The CDR3 nucleotides read TGTGCCAGCAGCTTTCGGACAGGGGGCAAGAACACTGAAGCTTTCTTT. This sequence encodes CASSFRTGGKNTEAFF. The full variable domain, its missing parts supplied by reference TRBV11-1 and TRBJ1-1, is EAEVAQSPRYKITEKSQAVAFWCDPISGHATLYWYRQILGQGPELLVQFQDESVVDDSQLPKDRFSAERLKGVDSTLKIQPAELGDSAMYLCASSFRTGGKNTEAFFGQGTRLTVV.

This clone turned up a few times. The chain couples TRBV6-6 to TRBJ2-1, with 12 bases matching TRBD2. The CDR3 has 15 residues. Germline V lookup: CDR1 MNHNY, CDR2 SVGAGI (reference sequence). V shed 2 bases, J shed 5 bases, and the junction held 1 base outside the gene matches. CDR3 nucleotide sequence: TGTGCCAGCAGTTACGGACTAGCGGGGAACAATGAGCAGTTCTTC. Protein: CASSYGLAGNNEQFF.

The gene calls are TRBV2 and TRBJ1-6, with TRBD1 matching over 7 bases. The CDR3 is made up of 15 amino acids. CDR1 is SNHLY and CDR2 is FYNNEI in the germline V gene. V lost 4 bases, J lost 0 bases, and 0 bases stayed unmatched. CDR3 nucleotides: TGTGCCAGCAGTGCAGGGGGCTCCTATAATTCACCCCTCCACTTT. It translates to CASSAGGSYNSPLHF. Complete variable domain (other parts from reference TRBV2 and TRBJ1-6): EPEVTQTPSHQVTQMGQEVILRCVPISNHLYFYWYRQILGQKVEFLVSFYNNEISEKSEIFDDQFSVERPDGSNFTLKIRSTKLEDSAMYFCASSAGGSYNSPLHFGNGTRLTVT.

CDR3 sequence reads: CASSRTGGNTIYF. The CDR3 bases are TGTGCCAGCAGCCGCACGGGGGGGAACACCATATATTTT. The chain joins TRBV3-1 (or the pseudogene TRBV3-2) to TRBJ1-3; tentative D call: TRBD1 (5 bases). The CDR3 contains 13 residues. V was trimmed by 4 bases and J by 7 bases, leaving 11 bases between them. Per the germline V gene, CDR1 is LGHDT and CDR2 is YNNKEL (reference sequence).

The rearrangement links TRBV19 to TRBJ2-7; D is undetermined. Trimming cost V 10 bases and J 4 bases, with 11 bases left between them. CDR1 is LNHDA, CDR2 SQIVND, per germline (reference sequence). The CDR3 is 11 residues long. The CDR3 reads CATRWGYEQYV. CDR3 nucleotides: TGTGCCACCCGATGGGGTTACGAGCAGTACGTC.

The rearrangement uses TRBV24-1 and TRBJ1-5; D not certain. CDR1 KGHDR and CDR2 SFDVKD come from the germline V gene. The CDR3 consists of 14 residues. With 12 bases removed from V and 0 bases from J, the gap between germline ends came to 14 bases. The CDR3 sequence: CAHRSVYSNQPQHF. The CDR3 DNA reads as TGTGCCCACCGATCAGTATATAGCAATCAGCCCCAGCATTTT.

The gene calls are TRBV6-5 and TRBJ1-4, with D unclear. V was trimmed by 6 bases and J by 8 bases, leaving 16 bases between them. The germline CDR1 and CDR2 sequences are MNHEY and SVGAGI. There are 14 residues in the CDR3. The CDR3 DNA follows: TGTGCCAGCAGAATGGACGAGGTTCGAGAAAAACTGTTTTTT. Residues: CASRMDEVREKLFF.

The chain combines TRBV19 with TRBJ1-5; 8 bases match TRBD1. Trimming at V came to 1 base and at J to 0 bases, leaving 2 bases not matched to a gene. Germline lookup yields CDR1 LNHDA and CDR2 SQIVND (reference sequence). This CDR3 region has 16 residues. The CDR3 DNA is TGTGCCAGTAGTATAGGGACAGGGTCTAGCAATCAGCCCCAGCATTTT. Its protein is CASSIGTGSSNQPQHF.